Listed below are T cell receptor beta chains from one sample, sequenced in a study of T cell responses to AZD1222 COVID-19 vaccine. Libraries were prepared by immunoSEQ multiplex PCR; TCRdb keeps only in-frame clonotypes and omits some of them. This sample carries 180,000 or so clones, around 90% of them seen once, and the ten largest clones take around 1.9%. Material: peripheral blood, obtained 28 days after the second AZD1222 dose. All receptors derive from an adult who received the AZD1222 COVID-19 vaccine. CDR3s include the opening cysteine and the closing phenylalanine or tryptophan. Fields, in order: clone size, V gene, J gene, D gene, CDR3 protein, CDR3 DNA. The D gene is left open where the match is weak. Some rows mark clone size as missing; the rest say once, few, many or name a class of expanded clone.

clone size: -
V gene: TRBV5-1
J gene: TRBJ2-1
D gene: -
CDR3 protein: CASSESGSPSDNEQFF
CDR3 DNA: TGCGCCAGCAGCGAATCAGGGAGCCCCTCCGACAATGAGCAGTTCTTC

clone size: -
V gene: TRBV18
J gene: TRBJ1-1
D gene: -
CDR3 protein: CASSPRDSISTEAFF
CDR3 DNA: TGTGCCAGCTCACCCCGGGACTCGATTTCCACTGAAGCTTTCTTT

clone size: -
V gene: TRBV5-4
J gene: TRBJ2-1
D gene: -
CDR3 protein: CASSLGGYEQFF
CDR3 DNA: TGTGCCAGCAGCTTAGGGGGGTACGAGCAGTTCTTC

clone size: -
V gene: TRBV7-9
J gene: TRBJ2-3
D gene: TRBD2
CDR3 protein: CASTHRTSGSTDTQYF
CDR3 DNA: TGTGCCAGCACCCACCGGACTAGCGGTAGCACAGATACGCAGTATTTT

clone size: -
V gene: TRBV6-6
J gene: TRBJ2-7
D gene: TRBD2
CDR3 protein: CASSRTSGSSYEQYF
CDR3 DNA: TGTGCCAGCAGCCGAACTAGCGGGAGTTCCTACGAGCAGTACTTC

clone size: -
V gene: TRBV9
J gene: TRBJ1-1
D gene: -
CDR3 protein: CASSVDTVNTEAFF
CDR3 DNA: TGTGCCAGCAGCGTAGACACAGTGAACACTGAAGCTTTCTTT

clone size: once
V gene: TRBV6-5
J gene: TRBJ1-3
D gene: -
CDR3 protein: CASSLERPHSGNTIYF
CDR3 DNA: TGTGCCAGCAGTTTAGAACGACCGCACTCTGGAAACACCATATATTTT

clone size: -
V gene: TRBV18
J gene: TRBJ1-1
D gene: -
CDR3 protein: CASSPLADLNTEAFF
CDR3 DNA: TGTGCCAGCTCACCACTTGCAGATCTGAACACTGAAGCTTTCTTT

clone size: -
V gene: TRBV10-3
J gene: TRBJ1-1
D gene: -
CDR3 protein: CAISEVKTVTEAFF
CDR3 DNA: TGTGCCATCAGTGAGGTGAAAACAGTCACTGAAGCTTTCTTT

clone size: -
V gene: TRBV30
J gene: TRBJ2-1
D gene: -
CDR3 protein: CAWSLSRTIYNEQFF
CDR3 DNA: TGTGCCTGGAGTCTTTCAAGGACCATCTACAATGAGCAGTTCTTC

clone size: -
V gene: TRBV6-2/TRBV6-3
J gene: TRBJ1-4
D gene: TRBD1
CDR3 protein: CASSYGTGAAREKLFF
CDR3 DNA: TGTGCCAGCAGTTACGGAACAGGGGCCGCGAGGGAAAAACTGTTTTTT

clone size: -
V gene: TRBV6-2/TRBV6-3
J gene: TRBJ2-5
D gene: TRBD1
CDR3 protein: CASSRGRETQYF
CDR3 DNA: TGTGCCAGCAGTAGGGGGCGAGAGACCCAGTACTTC

clone size: -
V gene: TRBV29-1
J gene: TRBJ2-7
D gene: -
CDR3 protein: CSAKVGYEQYF
CDR3 DNA: TGCAGCGCGAAAGTGGGGTACGAGCAGTACTTC

clone size: -
V gene: TRBV9
J gene: TRBJ1-3
D gene: -
CDR3 protein: CASSDGQLDSGNTIYF
CDR3 DNA: TGTGCCAGCAGCGACGGACAGCTAGACTCTGGAAACACCATATATTTT

clone size: -
V gene: TRBV5-6
J gene: TRBJ1-1
D gene: -
CDR3 protein: CASSAQVATEAFF
CDR3 DNA: TGTGCCAGCAGCGCACAGGTAGCTACTGAAGCTTTCTTT

clone size: -
V gene: TRBV5-3
J gene: TRBJ2-5
D gene: TRBD1
CDR3 protein: CARSWGQWETQYF
CDR3 DNA: TGTGCCAGAAGCTGGGGACAGTGGGAGACCCAGTACTTC

clone size: -
V gene: TRBV27
J gene: TRBJ2-7
D gene: -
CDR3 protein: CASSSTAQRTAYEQYF
CDR3 DNA: TGTGCCAGCAGTTCCACCGCCCAGCGGACCGCCTACGAGCAGTACTTC

clone size: -
V gene: TRBV6-4
J gene: TRBJ2-1
D gene: -
CDR3 protein: CASSVEGLPTNEQFF
CDR3 DNA: TGTGCCAGCAGTGTGGAGGGGCTACCCACCAATGAGCAGTTCTTC

clone size: once
V gene: TRBV2
J gene: TRBJ1-5
D gene: -
CDR3 protein: CASSERGISNQPQHF
CDR3 DNA: TGTGCCAGCAGTGAAAGGGGGATCAGCAATCAGCCCCAGCATTTT

clone size: -
V gene: TRBV5-1
J gene: TRBJ1-2
D gene: TRBD1
CDR3 protein: CASSQTWDSPSAF
CDR3 DNA: TGCGCCAGCAGCCAAACCTGGGACAGCCCCTCAGCCTTC

clone size: -
V gene: TRBV6-1
J gene: TRBJ2-7
D gene: TRBD2
CDR3 protein: CASSDIAGGNYEQYF
CDR3 DNA: TGTGCCAGCAGTGACATAGCGGGAGGGAACTACGAGCAGTACTTC

clone size: -
V gene: TRBV5-1
J gene: TRBJ1-5
D gene: TRBD1
CDR3 protein: CASSPGTGPNQPQHF
CDR3 DNA: TGCGCCAGCAGCCCCGGGACAGGACCCAATCAGCCCCAGCATTTT

clone size: once
V gene: TRBV6-2/TRBV6-3
J gene: TRBJ1-2
D gene: -
CDR3 protein: CASSYSAGMSYGYTF
CDR3 DNA: TGTGCCAGCAGTTACTCCGCCGGTATGAGCTATGGCTACACCTTC

clone size: -
V gene: TRBV28
J gene: TRBJ1-5
D gene: TRBD1
CDR3 protein: CASSRTGGGNQPQHF
CDR3 DNA: TGTGCCAGCAGTCGGACAGGGGGCGGCAATCAGCCCCAGCATTTT

clone size: few
V gene: TRBV6-5
J gene: TRBJ1-5
D gene: TRBD1
CDR3 protein: CASSSGTGGYQPQHF
CDR3 DNA: TGTGCCAGCAGTTCCGGGACAGGGGGCTATCAGCCCCAGCATTTT